The rows below give T cell receptor beta chains drawn from one sample of a study of shared clonotypes between healthy human individuals. Sequenced by immunoSEQ multiplex PCR; TCRdb stores in-frame clones only, minus some. The sample has 1,500,000 or so clones; around 98.5% are singletons. The sequencing sample was made of naive CD4+ T cells sorted from blood. The origin of the receptors is a man aged 30 to 45 in good health. Each CDR3 is given with its conserved first and last residue. A D gene is named only where the DNA matches it firmly. The size of a clone is reported for some rows only, either as once, few or many, or as a class for expanded clones.

TRBV5-4	-	TRBD2	TRBJ2-5	TGTGCCAGCAGCTTGAAACTAGCGGGTCGCCAAGAGACCCAGTACTTC	CASSLKLAGRQETQYF
TRBV28	-	-	TRBJ1-5	TGTGCCAGCAGTTATTGGAGTCAGCCCCAGCATTTT	CASSYWSQPQHF
TRBV2	-	TRBD1	TRBJ1-2	TGTGCCAGCAGTGCCTTGACAGGGAACAACTATGGCTACACCTTC	CASSALTGNNYGYTF
TRBV6-1	-	-	TRBJ1-2	TGTGCCAGCAGCGGGACGCACCCCGGGTATGGCTACACCTTC	CASSGTHPGYGYTF
TRBV5-4	-	-	TRBJ2-1	TGTGCCAGCAGCGAAGAACCTAGCAACAATGAGCAGTTCTTC	CASSEEPSNNEQFF
TRBV2	-	-	TRBJ2-2	TGTGCCAGCCTTAGGAGGACGAACACCGGGGAGCTGTTTTTT	CASLRRTNTGELFF
TRBV5-4	-	TRBD2	TRBJ2-7	TGTGCCAGCAGCTTGGCGGGGGCGGGACTAGGACTTCTTGGCCTTAACTTC	CASSLAGAGLGLLGLNF
TRBV7-9	-	TRBD2	TRBJ2-2	TGTGCCAGCAGCCGTGGGAGGGCTAGCACCGGGGAGCTGTTTTTT	CASSRGRASTGELFF
TRBV2	-	-	TRBJ2-7	TGTGCCAGCAGTGTTACAGTTTCCTACGAGCAGTACTTC	CASSVTVSYEQYF
TRBV14	once	-	TRBJ2-7	TGTGCCAGCAGCCAAGTTGGTACCTACGAGCAGTACTTC	CASSQVGTYEQYF
TRBV29-1	-	-	TRBJ2-1	TGCAGCGTTGCTACCAGGGTAAGCAATGAGCAGTTCTTC	CSVATRVSNEQFF
TRBV6-5	-	-	TRBJ1-1	TGTGCCAGCAGTTCCTTAATCTTTACTTCTTACACTGAAGCTTTCTTT	CASSSLIFTSYTEAFF
TRBV30	once	TRBD2	TRBJ2-5	TGTGCCTGGAGTACGGGACTAGCGGGAGGATGGGAGACCCAGTACTTC	CAWSTGLAGGWETQYF
TRBV6-5	-	-	TRBJ2-2	TGTGCCAGCAGGCCGACGGGGGCGGGCACCGGGGAGCTGTTTTTT	CASRPTGAGTGELFF
TRBV2	-	-	TRBJ2-7	TGTGCCAGCAGTCCCCAGACAATAACCTCCTACGAGCAGTACTTC	CASSPQTITSYEQYF
TRBV5-1	once	TRBD2	TRBJ2-7	TGCGCCAGCAGCGCCTCCTTAGTCGGGAGGGCCTACGAGCAGTACTTC	CASSASLVGRAYEQYF
TRBV18	-	TRBD2	TRBJ2-7	TGTGCCAGCTCACCGTTGAGGACTAGCCTCTTCTACGAGCAGTACTTC	CASSPLRTSLFYEQYF
TRBV5-4	-	TRBD2	TRBJ2-7	TGTGCCAGCAGCTTGGGCCTAGCGGGAGTAAGCGAGCAGTACTTC	CASSLGLAGVSEQYF
TRBV7-9	-	-	TRBJ1-1	TGTGCCAGCAGCCTAGACTTGAACACTGAAGCTTTCTTT	CASSLDLNTEAFF
TRBV5-1	-	-	TRBJ1-5	TGCGCCAGCAGCCGGGACAACAATCAGCCCCAGCATTTT	CASSRDNNQPQHF
TRBV29-1	-	TRBD1	TRBJ1-5	TGCAGCGCGGGGACAGATAGCAATCAGCCCCAGCATTTT	CSAGTDSNQPQHF
TRBV6-5	-	-	TRBJ2-2	TGTGCCAGCAGTTACGAGGGAGTGGAGCTGTTTTTT	CASSYEGVELFF
TRBV5-5	-	-	TRBJ1-4	TGTGCCAGCACCGGCGAAAATGAAAAACTGTTTTTT	CASTGENEKLFF
TRBV2	once	-	TRBJ2-7	TGTGCCAGCAGGACAGAAACCTACGAGCAGTACTTC	CASRTETYEQYF
TRBV14	-	-	TRBJ2-5	TGTGCCAGCAGCCAAAGGAGTGGAGGGGGCGGAGAGACCCAGTACTTC	CASSQRSGGGGETQYF
TRBV28	-	TRBD2	TRBJ2-1	TGTGCCAGCAGTCCCGGGCAGGGACTACACAATGAGCAGTTCTTC	CASSPGQGLHNEQFF
TRBV28	-	TRBD1	TRBJ1-1	TGTGCCAGCAGCCTGGCCGACAGGGGGCGAAGGGGTGCTTTCTTT	CASSLADRGRRGAFF
TRBV4-1	-	-	TRBJ1-1	TGCGCCAGCAGCCCGACAAGAATGAACACTGAAGCTTTCTTT	CASSPTRMNTEAFF
TRBV5-1	-	TRBD1	TRBJ1-1	TGCGCCAGCAGCTTGGACAGGGGGCCCACTGAAGCTTTCTTT	CASSLDRGPTEAFF
TRBV28	-	TRBD1	TRBJ1-1	TGTGCCAGCATTCGACAGGGTTTGAACACTGAAGCTTTCTTT	CASIRQGLNTEAFF
TRBV7-9	-	-	TRBJ2-7	TGTGCCAGCACCCCCTTCCCGATTATTTCCTACGAGCAGTACTTC	CASTPFPIISYEQYF
TRBV9	-	TRBD2	TRBJ2-5	TGTGCCAGCAGCCCAGGCCAGCGGGAGGGCCAAGAGACCCAGTACTTC	CASSPGQREGQETQYF
TRBV28	-	-	TRBJ2-7	TGTGCCAGCAGTTTACCCTACGAGCAGTACTTC	CASSLPYEQYF
TRBV19	-	-	TRBJ2-3	TGTGCCAGTAGTATTCACTTTGATACGCAGTATTTT	CASSIHFDTQYF
TRBV28	-	-	TRBJ2-7	TGTGCCAGCAGTTTCTCCACCTTGGAGCAGTACTTC	CASSFSTLEQYF
TRBV27	-	TRBD2	TRBJ2-5	TGTGCCAGCAGTACTCAAGCGGGAGTCGGCCAAGAGACCCAGTACTTC	CASSTQAGVGQETQYF
TRBV6-1	-	TRBD1	TRBJ1-1	TGTGCCAGCACACAGGGGGTCTCTTTCACTGAAGCTTTCTTT	CASTQGVSFTEAFF
TRBV9	-	-	TRBJ2-5	TGTGCCAGCAGCGCAGCCCTATATGAGACCCAGTACTTC	CASSAALYETQYF
TRBV25-1	-	TRBD1	TRBJ1-1	TGTGCCAGCAGTCTCCGGACAGGGATGAACACTGAAGCTTTCTTT	CASSLRTGMNTEAFF
TRBV28	-	TRBD1	TRBJ1-2	TGTGCCAGCAGAAGACAGGGGGCCGGTGGCTACACCTTC	CASRRQGAGGYTF